This TCR beta chain is drawn from a study of blood T cell repertoires in COVID-19. Whole-study context: Sample material is recorded as cDNA or gDNA derived from T cells, B-cell-depleted T cells, or PBMCs.

Participants came from some 23 US areas, aged about 18 to 95 years. Cohort assignment relied on participant-reported clinical history. Recovered Cohort 3 donors showed two negative PCRs, clearance, or symptom resolution. The germline V gene has CDR1 PRHDT and CDR2 FYEKMQ (reference sequence). Trimming shortened V by 5 bases and J by 10 bases, and 9 bases separated the two germline ends. The CDR3 totals 12 residues. Libraries were prepared by immunoSEQ multiplex PCR; TCRdb keeps only in-frame clonotypes and omits some of them. The table lists more than 250,000 clones, more than 90% of them singletons. This TCR was recovered from a woman under 40 who had recovered from COVID-19. Sequenced input: PBMCs or T cells enriched from blood (not recorded which). This chain joins TRBV13 and TRBJ1-6; D not resolved. CDR3 DNA: TGTGCCAGCAGCCCTCGTGAGTCACCCCTCCACTTT. Its protein product is CASSPRESPLHF.